This entry is about one T cell receptor (beta chain). This clonotype showed up many times. Its antigen remains unidentified. Base qualities were left out, and no much larger clone turns up one base away. This specimen comes from a study of T cells in Graves' hyperthyroidism and ophthalmopathy (dated by TCRdb to the late 2010s). Regarding the research as a whole: Peripheral blood samples were taken at initial diagnosis, before any treatment was given. For training and testing, the approximately 92 patients in the discovery cohort were randomly divided in a 7:3 ratio. Prospective prediction of ophthalmopathy was tested in an independent validation cohort consisting of about 20 hyperthyroidism patients and around 16 patients who later progressed to ophthalmopathy. The study also compared thyroid tissue and blood T-cell repertoires from 6 or 7 Graves' hyperthyroidism patients. TCR Vbeta CDR3 sequencing of approximately 140 peripheral blood samples (approximately 44 ophthalmopathy, some 75 hyperthyroidism and roughly 17 progressor patients) is reported in the paper. A discovery cohort of around 98 patients, roughly 43 with Graves' ophthalmopathy and about 58 with stable Graves' hyperthyroidism, was used to find distinguishing TCR V-J signatures. Once sampling was done, hyperthyroidism patients were given methimazole at a starting dose of 30 mg daily, whereas ophthalmopathy patients were given high-dose intravenous methylprednisolone.

The TCR beta CDR3 regions were amplified from the RNA transcripts. The first round of RT-PCR for the TCR CDR3 was performed with the HTBI primer set and the Qiagen OneStep RT-PCR kit. Libraries were constructed in a second round of multiplex PCR, after which size selection and purification were carried out. Paired-end sequencing of the libraries was performed with 100 bp reads on an Illumina HiSeq2000. On the authors' methods: SOAPnuke was used to process the raw data, removing reads that contained adapters or uncalled bases, had a mean Phred below 15, or lacked an exact match to the constant primer or identifier. COPE v1.2.5 was used to merge high-quality paired reads, and clonotypes were defined as unique nucleotide sequences. MiTCR v1.1 was used to align the clonotypes against IMGT TRBV, TRBD and TRBJ reference segments. The analysis was restricted to V-J combinations with a frequency above 0.0001, which together covered 98% to 99.2% of the repertoires. A TCS score was defined as the ratio of F50 (clonal expansion) to E x V (chaos), with BLOSUM62-based TCRdist applied between CDR3 peptides within each V-J. Welch's t-statistics and random forest reduced roughly 530 V-J features to 13, which were used in a naive Bayes classifier (R e1071). In-frame beta chains were kept once TCRdb had trimmed the public reads at Q25 with fastp and called clones with MiXCR. Identical CDR3 proteins give one entry, which carries the most common genes and DNA. These V and J calls are TCRdb output, not the study's own analysis. For this sample the table gives 250,000 or so distinct CDR3 sequences, of which 16% were detected only once. Of the sample, less than 35% falls within the top ten clones.

Ophthalmopathy patients had moderately to severely active disease, Clinical Activity Score of at least 3, NOSPECS grade of at least 4, and duration under 3 months. The study excluded patients with uncontrolled infections, other autoimmune diseases, pregnancy or lactation. Clinical symptoms, serum thyroxine and TRAb, thyroid ultrasound, and orbital computed tomography formed the basis for the diagnoses. PBMCs were isolated from 10 ml of fresh peripheral blood by Ficoll-Paque density gradient centrifugation. Trizol reagent was used to extract total RNA, and RNA quality was then checked on an Agilent 2100 Bioanalyzer. Beyond this particular receptor, the publication reports: Blood samples also contained most of the expanded thyroid clonotypes (frequency above 0.001), which suggests that blood repertoires may reflect thyroid immune responses. Sample size was not statistically predetermined, and blinding of investigators to group allocation was not performed. In validation, the model predicted progression to ophthalmopathy a median of roughly six months before onset, with over 60% sensitivity and 72.22% specificity. In cross-validation, a model built on a 13 V-J signature told ophthalmopathy apart from stable hyperthyroidism with 85% to 90% sensitivity and approximately 84% specificity, and in testing the same model reached 80%/75%.

The CDR3 sequence holds 13 residues, the cysteine and phenylalanine included. The DNA shown is the 39-base CDR3, in frame from base 1. Taken from the germline V gene, the CDR1 and CDR2 loops are SGHDT and YYEEEE. Trimming leaves V shorter by 2 bases and J shorter by 9 bases, with the junction holding 6 bases beyond the gene matches. The rearranged chain carries TRBV5-6 and TRBJ1-1, with 8 bases aligning to TRBD1. Sample: blood. The sequence derives from a young woman with Graves' ophthalmopathy. The nucleotide sequence reads TGTGCCAGCAGCTTTTCTCAGGGGGCACAAGCTTTCTTT. The translation is CASSFSQGAQAFF.